This T cell receptor (beta chain) was identified in a study of blood T cell repertoires in COVID-19. Overall study context: PBMCs, B-cell-depleted T cells, or T cells were the source of the cDNA or gDNA that made up the material.

As handled by the study authors: Estimated nucleated cell counts came from reference gene primer amplification. This table comes from immunoSEQ multiplex PCR, and its TCRdb copy is limited to in-frame clones, with some not included. V and J calls and clone size are given by that table; D and trimming were obtained from the DNA. The sample holds approximately 90,000 clones, about 85% seen once. The CDR3 length is 15 residues. V lost 3 bases, J lost 3 bases, and 7 bases stayed unmatched. The germline gives CDR1 WNHNN, CDR2 SYGVQD (reference sequence). V usage is TRBV10-1 and J usage is TRBJ2-7; 8 bases align to TRBD1. This TCR came from a human donor in a cohort sampled during active COVID-19. Sequenced: peripheral blood. The CDR3 loop is CASSDQGALVYEQYF. As DNA, the CDR3 is TGCGCCAGCAGTGATCAGGGGGCATTGGTCTACGAGCAGTACTTC.